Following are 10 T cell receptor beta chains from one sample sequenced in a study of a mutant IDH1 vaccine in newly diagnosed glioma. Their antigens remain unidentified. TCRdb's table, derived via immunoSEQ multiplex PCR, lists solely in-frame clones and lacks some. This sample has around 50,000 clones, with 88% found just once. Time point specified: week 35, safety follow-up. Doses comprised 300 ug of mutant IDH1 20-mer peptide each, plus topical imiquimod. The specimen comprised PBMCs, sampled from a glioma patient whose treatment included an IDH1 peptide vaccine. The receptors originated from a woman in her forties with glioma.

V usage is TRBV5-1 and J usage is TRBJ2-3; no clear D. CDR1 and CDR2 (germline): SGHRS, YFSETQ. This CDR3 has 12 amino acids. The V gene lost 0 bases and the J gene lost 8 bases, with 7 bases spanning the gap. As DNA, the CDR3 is TGCGCCAGCAGCTTGGTAGGCGGTACGCAGTATTTT. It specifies CASSLVGGTQYF. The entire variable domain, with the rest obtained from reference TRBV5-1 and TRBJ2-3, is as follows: KAGVTQTPRYLIKTRGQQVTLSCSPISGHRSVSWYQQTPGQGLQFLFEYFSETQRNKGNFPGRFSGRQFSNSRSEMNVSTLELGDSALYLCASSLVGGTQYFGPGTRLTVL.

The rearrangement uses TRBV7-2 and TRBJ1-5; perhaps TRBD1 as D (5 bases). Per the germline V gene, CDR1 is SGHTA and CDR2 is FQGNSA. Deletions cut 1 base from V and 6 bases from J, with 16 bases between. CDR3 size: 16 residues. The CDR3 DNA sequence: TGTGCCAGCAGCTTAGAAGGGAGGGGTGGAGGTCAGCCCCAGCATTTT. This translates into CASSLEGRGGGQPQHF. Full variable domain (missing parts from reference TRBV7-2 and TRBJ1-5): GAGVSQSPSNKVTEKGKDVELRCDPISGHTALYWYRQSLGQGLEFLIYFQGNSAPDKSGLPSDRFSAERTGGSVSTLTIQRTQQEDSAVYLCASSLEGRGGGQPQHFGDGTRLSIL.

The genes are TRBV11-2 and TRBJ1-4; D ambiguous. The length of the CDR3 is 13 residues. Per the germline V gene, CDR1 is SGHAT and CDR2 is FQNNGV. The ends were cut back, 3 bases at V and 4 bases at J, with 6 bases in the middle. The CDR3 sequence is CASSFGFNEKLFF. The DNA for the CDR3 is TGTGCCAGCAGCTTTGGGTTTAATGAAAAACTGTTTTTT. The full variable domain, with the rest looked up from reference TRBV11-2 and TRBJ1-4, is EAGVAQSPRYKIIEKRQSVAFWCNPISGHATLYWYQQILGQGPKLLIQFQNNGVVDDSQLPKDRFSAERLKGVDSTLKIQPAKLEDSAVYLCASSFGFNEKLFFGSGTQLSVL.

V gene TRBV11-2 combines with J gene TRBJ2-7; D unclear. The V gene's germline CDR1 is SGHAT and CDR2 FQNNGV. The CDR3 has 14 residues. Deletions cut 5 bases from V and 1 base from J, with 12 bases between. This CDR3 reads CASSTPRRSYEQYF. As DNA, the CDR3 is TGTGCCAGCAGCACCCCTCGGCGGTCCTACGAGCAGTACTTC. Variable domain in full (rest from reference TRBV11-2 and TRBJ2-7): EAGVAQSPRYKIIEKRQSVAFWCNPISGHATLYWYQQILGQGPKLLIQFQNNGVVDDSQLPKDRFSAERLKGVDSTLKIQPAKLEDSAVYLCASSTPRRSYEQYFGPGTRLTVT.

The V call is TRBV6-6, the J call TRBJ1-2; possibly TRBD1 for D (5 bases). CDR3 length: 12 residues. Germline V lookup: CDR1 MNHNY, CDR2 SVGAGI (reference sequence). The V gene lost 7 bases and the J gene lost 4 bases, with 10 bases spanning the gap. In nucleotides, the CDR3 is TGTGCCAGCACTAGGGGAAGCTATGGCTACACCTTC. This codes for CASTRGSYGYTF.

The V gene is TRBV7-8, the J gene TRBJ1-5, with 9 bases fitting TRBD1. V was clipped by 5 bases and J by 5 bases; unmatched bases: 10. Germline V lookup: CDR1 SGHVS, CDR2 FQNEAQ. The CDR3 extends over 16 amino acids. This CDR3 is CASSPRPGTGHQPQHF. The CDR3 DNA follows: TGTGCCAGCAGCCCGCGGCCCGGGACAGGGCATCAGCCCCAGCATTTT.

The CDR3 is CASSLEVGGNTEAFF. The CDR3 coding sequence is TGTGCCAGCAGCTTAGAAGTTGGGGGGAACACTGAAGCTTTCTTT. The chain carries TRBV7-9 and TRBJ1-1; possible D gene TRBD1, 5 bases. The germline V and J ends were trimmed by 1 base and 1 base, with 10 bases remaining between them. This CDR3 region has 15 residues. Germline V gives CDR1 SEHNR, CDR2 FQNEAQ (reference sequence).

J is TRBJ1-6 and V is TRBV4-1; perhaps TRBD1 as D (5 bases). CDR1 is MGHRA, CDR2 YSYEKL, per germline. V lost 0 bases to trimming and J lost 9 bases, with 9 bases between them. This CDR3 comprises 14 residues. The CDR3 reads CASSQEGVASPLHF. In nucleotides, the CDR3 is TGCGCCAGCAGCCAAGAAGGGGTAGCTTCACCCCTCCACTTT.

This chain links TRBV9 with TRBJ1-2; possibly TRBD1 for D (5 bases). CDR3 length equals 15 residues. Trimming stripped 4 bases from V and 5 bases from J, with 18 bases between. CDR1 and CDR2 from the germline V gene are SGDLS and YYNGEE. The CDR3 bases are TGTGCCAGCAGCCCCCGTAGCGGAACAGGTTATGGCTACACCTTC. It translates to CASSPRSGTGYGYTF.

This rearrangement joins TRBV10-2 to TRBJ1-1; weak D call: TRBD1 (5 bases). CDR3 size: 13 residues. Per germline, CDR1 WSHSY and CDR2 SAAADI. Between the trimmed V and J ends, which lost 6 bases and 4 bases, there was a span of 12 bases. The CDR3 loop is CASRETGGTEAFF. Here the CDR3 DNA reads TGCGCCAGCAGAGAAACGGGGGGCACTGAAGCTTTCTTT.